Following are 20 T cell receptor beta chains from one sample sequenced in a study of T cells after yellow fever vaccination. TCRdb fed the 5' RACE reads into MiXCR, producing one record per CDR3 protein. The sample holds hundreds of thousands of distinct CDR3 sequences, roughly 7.5% seen once. The sample in question was PBMCs, obtained more than 40 days after the first yellow fever vaccination. These TCRs come from a man between 18 and 35 years old who received the YFV17D yellow fever vaccine.

Only a few counts were recorded for this clonotype. The V and J genes are TRBV6-5 and TRBJ1-1, with D possibly being TRBD1 (6 bases). The germline CDR1 and CDR2 sequences are MNHEY and SVGAGI. The CDR3 runs 12 residues. V was pared by 0 bases and J by 10 bases, with 9 bases between. CDR3 nucleotide sequence: TGTGCCAGCAGTTACTCCAGGGGAAGAGCTTTCTTT. Protein product: CASSYSRGRAFF.

This clonotype has a handful of counts. The V and J genes are TRBV7-2 and TRBJ1-5, with D hard to call. The V gene's germline CDR1 is SGHTA and CDR2 FQGNSA. V was cut by 1 base and J by 0 bases, with 10 bases left in between. CDR3 length equals 16 residues. The CDR3 bases are TGTGCCAGCAGCTTAGGGTCCCCCTATAGCAATCAGCCCCAGCATTTT. Amino acid sequence: CASSLGSPYSNQPQHF.

This clonotype appeared many times. The chain has TRBV12-3 or TRBV12-4 and TRBJ1-2; TRBD1 might be the D (5 bases). Deletions cut 3 bases from V and 6 bases from J, with 14 bases between. The CDR3 is 14 residues long. CDR3 coding DNA: TGTGCCAGCAGTTTTTGGCCGAGGGACGATGGCTACACCTTC. It yields the protein CASSFWPRDDGYTF.

This clonotype was found many times. This CDR3 reads CASSLAPNQPQHF. The CDR3 DNA sequence: TGCGCCAGCAGCTTGGCCCCCAATCAGCCCCAGCATTTT. The chain couples TRBV5-1 to TRBJ1-5; no definite D call. The germline V gene has CDR1 SGHRS and CDR2 YFSETQ. Trimming took off 0 bases at V and 3 bases at J, with 4 bases between the two ends. This CDR3 region has 13 residues.

This chain links TRBV6-5 with TRBJ1-1; unclear D gene. CDR1 and CDR2 (germline): MNHEY, SVGAGI. CDR3 length equals 14 residues. V lost 2 bases to trimming and J lost 0 bases, with 7 bases between them. DNA for the CDR3: TGTGCCAGCAGTTACGCTGGGATGAACACTGAAGCTTTCTTT. Its translation: CASSYAGMNTEAFF.

The J gene is TRBJ1-1, the V gene TRBV7-9; D possibly corresponds to TRBD1 (5 bases). V shed 2 bases and J shed 4 bases, with 14 bases lying between them. The CDR3 covers 15 residues. Germline-derived CDR1 and CDR2 are SEHNR and FQNEAQ (reference sequence). Here the CDR3 reads CASSLQVGRGTEAFF. The CDR3 region has the DNA TGTGCCAGCAGCTTACAGGTCGGGAGGGGCACTGAAGCTTTCTTT.

This clonotype was seen only a few times. The gene calls are TRBV5-1 and TRBJ1-5, with D unresolved. Trimming took 0 bases from V and 9 from J, leaving 10 bases between them. The germline V gene encodes CDR1 SGHRS and CDR2 YFSETQ. The CDR3 consists of 13 residues. The chain's CDR3 is CASSLGPGWPQHF. CDR3 bases: TGCGCCAGCAGCTTGGGCCCGGGGTGGCCCCAGCATTTT.

V and J are TRBV12-3 or TRBV12-4 and TRBJ2-1; either TRBD1 or TRBD2 may supply D (6 bases each). V lost 5 bases and J lost 6, with 14 bases in between. This CDR3 has 14 residues. The CDR3 protein is CASSPVGGRNEQFF. The CDR3 DNA sequence: TGTGCCAGCAGTCCGGTGGGGGGCCGCAATGAGCAGTTCTTC.

This clonotype was detected only a few times. This chain joins TRBV5-6 and TRBJ1-1, with a possible D match to TRBD1 (6 bases). Trimming shortened V by 5 bases and J by 3 bases, and 14 bases separated the two germline ends. The CDR3 has 14 residues. Germline CDR1 is SGHDT and CDR2 is YYEEEE. The CDR3 DNA reads as TGTGCCAGCAGTTCGACAGGATTCGACACTGAAGCTTTCTTT. Translated, it gives CASSSTGFDTEAFF. Full variable domain (outside the CDR3, taken from reference TRBV5-6 and TRBJ1-1): DAGVTQSPTHLIKTRGQQVTLRCSPKSGHDTVSWYQQALGQGPQFIFQYYEEEERQRGNFPDRFSGHQFPNYSSELNVNALLLGDSALYLCASSSTGFDTEAFFGQGTRLTVV.

This clonotype was seen a handful of times. The genes are TRBV20-1 and TRBJ2-2; 8 nucleotides match TRBD1. CDR1 and CDR2 (germline): DFQATT, SNEGSKA (reference sequence). V shed 0 bases and J 7 bases; nucleotides not matched to a gene: 4. The CDR3 runs 14 residues. CDR3 sequence: CSARDGQGIGELFF. The CDR3 DNA is TGCAGTGCTAGAGACGGACAGGGAATCGGGGAGCTGTTTTTT.

The table lists this clonotype with a few counts. The chain combines TRBV29-1 with TRBJ2-5, with D perhaps TRBD2 (6 bases). The V end lost 6 bases, the J end lost 5 bases, and 16 bases lay between the germline ends. The CDR3 contains 13 residues. Germline V gene lookup returns CDR1 SQVTM and CDR2 ANQGSEA. This chain's CDR3 is CSVGLRSGETQYF. CDR3 nucleotide sequence: TGCAGCGTCGGATTGAGGAGCGGGGAGACCCAGTACTTC.

This clonotype was counted between two and nine times. This rearrangement joins TRBV20-1 to TRBJ2-7; D gene unclear. V shed 0 bases and J shed 2 bases, with 14 bases lying between them. This CDR3 region has 15 residues. Germline loops: CDR1 DFQATT, CDR2 SNEGSKA (reference sequence). CDR3 amino acids: CSARDLAAIPYEQYV. Here the CDR3 DNA reads TGCAGTGCTAGAGACCTCGCGGCGATTCCCTACGAGCAGTACGTC.

Points on this clonotype: Because it lacks the conserved phenylalanine or tryptophan at the end, this CDR3 is likely a read error. The gene calls are TRBV24-1 and TRBJ2-3; 10 bases align to TRBD2. This CDR3 has 16 residues. V dropped 4 bases and J dropped 5; count of bases not matched to a gene: 8. In germline, CDR1 is KGHDR, CDR2 SFDVKD. The CDR3: CATSDASGGAGDTQYL. CDR3 DNA sequence: TGTGCCACCAGTGACGCCAGCGGGGGGGCTGGAGATACGCAGTATTTA.

The V gene is TRBV5-5, the J gene TRBJ2-7; TRBD1 or TRBD2 may be the D gene (5 bases each). V lost 4 bases to trimming and J lost 2 bases, with 16 bases between them. Germline V gives CDR1 SGHKS, CDR2 YYEKEE (reference sequence). This CDR3 contains 15 residues. CDR3 nucleotides: TGTGCCAGCAGCATGGATCGGGACGGAGCCTACGAGCAGTACTTC. This encodes CASSMDRDGAYEQYF.

Ten or more counts support this clonotype. The J gene is TRBJ2-1, the V gene TRBV3-1, with 12 bases aligning to TRBD2. With V trimmed by 3 bases and J by 5 bases, 8 bases remained unmatched. There are 17 residues in the CDR3. From germline, CDR1 is LGHDT and CDR2 YNNKEL (reference sequence). CDR3 in amino acids: CASSHGLAGSADNEQFF. CDR3 in DNA: TGTGCCAGCAGCCACGGACTAGCGGGGAGCGCGGACAATGAGCAGTTCTTC.

This clonotype was detected only a few times. V usage is TRBV9 and J usage is TRBJ2-2; the match to TRBD2 covers 10 bases. Trimming cost V 4 bases and J 7 bases; bases outside gene matches: 10. From germline, CDR1 is SGDLS and CDR2 YYNGEE. There are 16 residues in the CDR3. CDR3 bases: TGTGCCAGCAGCACCGCCAGCGGGGGGGCCGTCGGGGAGCTGTTTTTT. Translation: CASSTASGGAVGELFF.

This clonotype has just a few counts. The CDR3 loop reads CASSVGTSGGHSYNEQFF. The CDR3 DNA follows: TGTGCCAGCAGCGTTGGGACTAGCGGGGGGCATTCCTACAATGAGCAGTTCTTC. The chain couples TRBV9 to TRBJ2-1; 15 bases match TRBD2. The CDR3 runs to 18 residues. The V gene's germline CDR1 is SGDLS and CDR2 YYNGEE. Trimming at V came to 2 bases and at J to 1 base, leaving 4 bases not matched to a gene.

This clonotype appeared a few times. V gene TRBV12-3 or TRBV12-4 combines with J gene TRBJ2-1; 7 bases are a match to TRBD1. This CDR3 contains 15 residues. The ends lost 6 bases at V and 3 bases at J; junction bases unmatched: 8. The CDR3 is CASSRTGEGYNEQFF. CDR3 nucleotide sequence: TGTGCCAGCAGCCGTACAGGGGAAGGCTACAATGAGCAGTTCTTC.

This sequence joins TRBV4-1 and TRBJ2-2, with D possibly being TRBD1 or TRBD2 (5 bases each). There are 16 residues in the CDR3. Germline assignment: CDR1 MGHRA and CDR2 YSYEKL. V lost 2 bases and J lost 6, with 16 bases in between. The DNA for the CDR3 is TGCGCCAGCAGCCAATCCGGGACCAAAAGTGCCGGGGAGCTGTTTTTT. Translating it yields CASSQSGTKSAGELFF.

The genes are TRBV20-1 and TRBJ2-4; no reliable D call. Germline values: CDR1 DFQATT, CDR2 SNEGSKA (reference sequence). V gave up 5 bases and J gave up 0 bases, with 8 bases separating them. CDR3 length: 13 residues. CDR3 residues: CSAPVTAKNIQYF. The DNA of the CDR3 is TGCAGTGCTCCAGTCACAGCCAAAAACATTCAGTACTTC.